Below are 23 T cell receptor beta chains sequenced from a single sample in a study of shared clonotypes between healthy human individuals. Generated by immunoSEQ multiplex PCR, the TCRdb table keeps only in-frame clones and is missing some. The table includes under 2,500,000 clones, about 94% detected once. The specimen was naive CD4+ T cells sorted from blood. Subset denoted: CD45RA+ positively selected. The origin of the receptors is a man aged 18 to 35 in good health.

V and J are TRBV28 and TRBJ1-5, with unresolved D. Germline V gene sequence: CDR1 MDHEN, CDR2 SYDVKM. The CDR3 is made up of 14 amino acids. The V and J ends lost 4 bases and 5 bases respectively, with 12 bases between them. The CDR3 DNA is TGTGCCAGCAGTTACTTTCGGGGATATCAGCCCCAGCATTTT. Translated: CASSYFRGYQPQHF.

This chain links TRBV18 with TRBJ2-7, with D maybe TRBD1 (5 bases). Trimming shortened V by 2 bases and J by 6 bases, and 11 bases separated the two germline ends. Germline CDR1 is KGHSH and CDR2 is LQKENI. The CDR3 consists of 13 residues. The CDR3 protein is CASSPDWGGEQYF. DNA for the CDR3: TGTGCCAGCTCACCAGATTGGGGCGGCGAGCAGTACTTC.

The chain couples TRBV5-6 to TRBJ2-3; D unclear. Per the germline V gene, CDR1 is SGHDT and CDR2 is YYEEEE. Between the trimmed V and J ends, which lost 3 bases and 2 bases, there was a span of 16 bases. The CDR3 covers 16 residues. The CDR3 reads CASSYTLQVITDTQYF. The CDR3 DNA reads as TGTGCCAGCAGCTATACTCTTCAGGTGATCACAGATACGCAGTATTTT.

This chain links TRBV29-1 with TRBJ1-4; tentatively, D is TRBD1 (5 bases). Trimming stripped 4 bases from V and 7 bases from J, with 16 bases between. Germline CDR1 and CDR2: SQVTM and ANQGSEA. There are 14 residues in the CDR3. CDR3 loop: CSVGDGGVGEKLFF. Written as DNA, the CDR3 is TGCAGCGTTGGGGACGGGGGTGTTGGTGAAAAACTGTTTTTT. The whole variable domain, filled in from reference TRBV29-1 and TRBJ1-4, reads SAVISQKPSRDICQRGTSLTIQCQVDSQVTMMFWYRQQPGQSLTLIATANQGSEATYESGFVIDKFPISRPNLTFSTLTVSNMSPEDSSIYLCSVGDGGVGEKLFFGSGTQLSVL.

About this clone itself: One end of the junction is discordant with germline, which a read error may explain. The genes are TRBV9 and TRBJ1-3, with D perhaps matching TRBD1 (5 bases). The CDR3 is 15 amino acids. Germline V gene sequence: CDR1 SGDLS, CDR2 YYNGEE. The CDR3 bases are TGCGCCAGCAGCGTAGGTGACAGAAGGCAGGACACCATATATTTT. Protein sequence: CASSVGDRRQDTIYF.

The chain couples TRBV19 to TRBJ2-2; 8 bases are shared with TRBD1. Losses at the gene ends were 6 bases for V and 4 bases for J; bases not matched to a gene: 10. CDR3 length equals 16 residues. CDR1 LNHDA and CDR2 SQIVND come from the germline V gene (reference sequence). In DNA, the CDR3 is TGTGCCAGTAGGGACCCAGGGGGCTCTGGCACCGGGGAGCTGTTTTTT. Its protein is CASRDPGGSGTGELFF.

The chain couples TRBV10-3 to TRBJ2-3; D is undetermined. Germline V CDR1 and CDR2: ENHRY, SYGVKD. V was pared by 8 bases and J by 0 bases, with 12 bases between. The CDR3 has 14 amino acids. The CDR3 is CAIGDVASTDTQYF. The CDR3 nucleotides read TGTGCCATCGGAGACGTAGCTAGCACAGATACGCAGTATTTT.

This chain joins TRBV18 and TRBJ2-7; TRBD1 is a possible D gene (7 bases). V dropped 3 bases and J dropped 2 bases, with 14 bases sitting between them. The CDR3 is 15 residues long. Germline V gene lookup returns CDR1 KGHSH and CDR2 LQKENI. CDR3 protein: CASSPPGGPTYEQYF. The CDR3 bases are TGTGCCAGCTCACCCCCAGGGGGGCCGACCTACGAGCAGTACTTC.

As concerns this clone: Sequence at one end of the junction differs from germline and may be a read error. The chain recombines TRBV6-1 with TRBJ2-3; D is undetermined. CDR3 size: 12 residues. Per germline, CDR1 MNHNS and CDR2 SASEGT. The CDR3: CASSEARSAEDF. In DNA form, the CDR3 reads TGTGCCAGCAGTGAAGCGCGCTCCGCCGAGGATTTT.

This clone was detected only a few times. The chain is built from TRBV29-1 and TRBJ1-2; no clear D gene. Trimming pared 6 bases from V and 3 bases from J, leaving 11 bases between. Germline-derived CDR1 and CDR2 are SQVTM and ANQGSEA. The CDR3 totals 12 residues. CDR3 DNA: TGCAGCGTCCCCGACACCTACTATGGCTACACCTTC. Protein product: CSVPDTYYGYTF. The full variable domain, in which reference TRBV29-1 and TRBJ1-2 provide the parts outside the CDR3, is SAVISQKPSRDICQRGTSLTIQCQVDSQVTMMFWYRQQPGQSLTLIATANQGSEATYESGFVIDKFPISRPNLTFSTLTVSNMSPEDSSIYLCSVPDTYYGYTFGSGTRLTVV.

V is TRBV5-4 and J is TRBJ1-2, with 8 bases fitting TRBD1. The V gene's germline CDR1 is SGHNT and CDR2 YYREEE (reference sequence). The CDR3 totals 18 residues. V was clipped by 0 bases and J by 5 bases; unmatched bases: 15. The CDR3 nucleotides read TGTGCCAGCAGCTTGGAAGGCCGCCCACAGGGGGGACCATATGGCTACACCTTC. Its protein product is CASSLEGRPQGGPYGYTF.

This clone has only one observation. The identical CDR3 is also encoded by other nucleotide sequences in the sample. The chain couples TRBV15 to TRBJ1-4; unclear D gene. The CDR3 consists of 13 residues. CDR1 LNHNV and CDR2 YYDKDF come from the germline V gene (reference sequence). V was clipped by 1 base and J by 5 bases, with 5 bases between them. CDR3 sequence: CATSRAGNEKLFF. CDR3 sequence (DNA): TGTGCCACCAGCAGAGCAGGAAATGAAAAACTGTTTTTT.

V and J are TRBV4-1 and TRBJ1-3; D is possibly TRBD1 (6 bases). V was clipped by 0 bases and J by 0 bases, with 12 bases between them. Germline CDR1 and CDR2: MGHRA and YSYEKL. CDR3 length: 17 residues. CDR3 amino acids: CASSQDPGRGSGNTIYF. The CDR3 DNA follows: TGCGCCAGCAGCCAAGATCCCGGCAGGGGCTCTGGAAACACCATATATTTT.

V gene TRBV28 combines with J gene TRBJ1-2, with no clear D. The V end lost 1 base, the J end lost 8 bases, and 8 bases lay between the germline ends. This CDR3 region has 12 residues. From germline, CDR1 is MDHEN and CDR2 SYDVKM. The CDR3 protein is CASSLSEPGYTF. The CDR3 region has the DNA TGTGCCAGCAGTTTATCAGAACCGGGCTACACCTTC.

The V gene is TRBV14, the J gene TRBJ2-3; D ambiguous. This CDR3 is 15 amino acids long. V was cut by 0 bases and J by 4 bases, with 11 bases left in between. Germline V gives CDR1 SGHDN, CDR2 FVKESK. CDR3 bases: TGTGCCAGCAGCCAAGATGCCGTCGGCCCAGATACGCAGTATTTT. Residues: CASSQDAVGPDTQYF.

This chain uses TRBV19 with TRBJ1-1, with D perhaps matching TRBD1 (6 bases). There are 13 residues in the CDR3. Germline V lookup: CDR1 LNHDA, CDR2 SQIVND (reference sequence). The V end was cut by 3 bases, the J end by 8 bases, with 13 bases between. CDR3: CASSMGARAEAFF. The CDR3 DNA follows: TGTGCCAGTAGTATGGGGGCACGGGCAGAAGCTTTCTTT.

This chain joins TRBV7-9 and TRBJ2-3; D remains unclear. Trimming pared 6 bases from V and 4 bases from J, leaving 17 bases between. Germline-derived CDR1 and CDR2 are SEHNR and FQNEAQ (reference sequence). The CDR3 length is 15 residues. CDR3 residues: CASSSGRFEADTQYF. The CDR3 DNA reads TGTGCCAGCAGTTCGGGCCGTTTCGAGGCAGATACGCAGTATTTT.

The rearrangement uses TRBV4-3 and TRBJ2-3, with D perhaps matching TRBD1 (5 bases). This CDR3 comprises 15 residues. The germline V and J ends were trimmed by 0 bases and 4 bases, with 11 bases remaining between them. Germline assignment: CDR1 LGHNA and CDR2 YSLEER. The CDR3 is CASSQEYRGPDTQYF. The CDR3, as DNA: TGCGCCAGCAGCCAAGAATATAGGGGTCCAGATACGCAGTATTTT.

This clone was seen only once. The rearrangement joins TRBV7-8 to TRBJ1-5; no clear D gene. Germline values: CDR1 SGHVS, CDR2 FQNEAQ. The CDR3 is made up of 12 amino acids. Trimming took 5 bases from V and 11 from J, leaving 13 bases between them. The CDR3 DNA reads as TGTGCCAGCAGCCCCTCAAATTGGGCCCAGCATTTT. It translates to CASSPSNWAQHF.

The chain combines TRBV18 with TRBJ2-1, with 11 nucleotides matching TRBD1. Germline-derived CDR1 and CDR2 are KGHSH and LQKENI. This CDR3 region has 15 residues. With V trimmed by 6 bases and J by 4 bases, 5 bases remained unmatched. CDR3 nucleotide sequence: TGTGCCAGCTCCCCGGACAGGGGGCTTTACAATGAGCAGTTCTTC. Its protein is CASSPDRGLYNEQFF. The variable domain in full, with the rest retrieved from reference TRBV18 and TRBJ2-1, is NAGVMQNPRHLVRRRGQEARLRCSPMKGHSHVYWYRQLPEEGLKFMVYLQKENIIDESGMPKERFSAEFPKEGPSILRIQQVVRGDSAAYFCASSPDRGLYNEQFFGPGTRLTVL.

This rearrangement joins TRBV9 to TRBJ2-1; 12 bases are shared with TRBD2. Germline CDR1 is SGDLS and CDR2 is YYNGEE. V lost 2 bases, J lost 5 bases, and 11 bases stayed unmatched. The CDR3 is 18 residues long. The CDR3 loop reads CASSVLAGGRTSNNEQFF. CDR3 coding DNA: TGTGCCAGCAGCGTCCTAGCGGGGGGGCGAACCTCGAACAATGAGCAGTTCTTC.

The chain is built from TRBV5-1 and TRBJ2-2; D may be TRBD2 (6 bases). This CDR3 comprises 13 residues. CDR1 SGHRS and CDR2 YFSETQ come from the germline V gene. The germline V and J ends were trimmed by 3 bases and 4 bases, with 7 bases remaining between them. CDR3 nucleotides: TGCGCCAGCAGCTGGAGGGGCACCGGGGAGCTGTTTTTT. As protein: CASSWRGTGELFF.

This sequence joins TRBV10-3 and TRBJ1-2; D gene unclear. Per the germline V gene, CDR1 is ENHRY and CDR2 is SYGVKD. This CDR3 is 14 amino acids long. The V and J ends lost 0 bases and 8 bases respectively, with 13 bases between them. CDR3 DNA sequence: TGTGCCATCAGTGAGTCGAAGGGATTGAGGGGCTACACCTTC. Its protein product is CAISESKGLRGYTF.